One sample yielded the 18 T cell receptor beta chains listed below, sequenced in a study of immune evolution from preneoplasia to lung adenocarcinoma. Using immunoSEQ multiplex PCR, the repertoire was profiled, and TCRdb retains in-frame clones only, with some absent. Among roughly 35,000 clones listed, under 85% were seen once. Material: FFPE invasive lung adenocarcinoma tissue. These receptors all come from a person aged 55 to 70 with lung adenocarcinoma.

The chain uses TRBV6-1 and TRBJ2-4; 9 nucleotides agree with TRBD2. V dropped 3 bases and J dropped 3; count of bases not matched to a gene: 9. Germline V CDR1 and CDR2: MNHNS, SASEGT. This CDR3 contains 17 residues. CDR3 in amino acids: CASSDPISGSDKNIQYF. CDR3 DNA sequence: TGTGCCAGCAGTGACCCCATTAGCGGGAGTGACAAAAACATTCAGTACTTC.

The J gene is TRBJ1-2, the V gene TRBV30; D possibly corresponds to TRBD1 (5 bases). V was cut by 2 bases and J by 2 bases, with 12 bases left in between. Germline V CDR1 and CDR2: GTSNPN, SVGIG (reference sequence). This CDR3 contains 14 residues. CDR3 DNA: TGTGCCTGGAGTAGAGGCCAGGGAAACTATGGCTACACCTTC. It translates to CAWSRGQGNYGYTF.

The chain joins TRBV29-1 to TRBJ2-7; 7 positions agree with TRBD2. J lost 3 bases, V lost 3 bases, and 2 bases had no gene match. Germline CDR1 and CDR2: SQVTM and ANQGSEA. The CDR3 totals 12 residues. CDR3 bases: TGCAGCGTTGATTCTAGCGGCTACGAGCAGTACTTC. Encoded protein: CSVDSSGYEQYF.

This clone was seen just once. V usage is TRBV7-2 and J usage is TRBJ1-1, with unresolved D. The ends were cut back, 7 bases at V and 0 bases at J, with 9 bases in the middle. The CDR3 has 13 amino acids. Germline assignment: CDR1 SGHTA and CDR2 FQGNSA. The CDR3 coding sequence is TGTGCCAGCACCATCCAAATGAACACTGAAGCTTTCTTT. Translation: CASTIQMNTEAFF.

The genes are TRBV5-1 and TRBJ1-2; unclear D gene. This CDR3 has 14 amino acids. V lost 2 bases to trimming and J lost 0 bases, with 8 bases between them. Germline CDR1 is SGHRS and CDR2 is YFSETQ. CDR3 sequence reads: CASSLWQANYGYTF. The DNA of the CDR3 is TGCGCCAGCAGCTTATGGCAGGCTAACTATGGCTACACCTTC.

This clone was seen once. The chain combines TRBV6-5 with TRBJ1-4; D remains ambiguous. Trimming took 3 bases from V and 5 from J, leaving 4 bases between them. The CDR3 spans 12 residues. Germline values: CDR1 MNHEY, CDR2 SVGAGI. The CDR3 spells CASSYGNEKLFF. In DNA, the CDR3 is TGTGCCAGCAGTTATGGGAATGAAAAACTGTTTTTT.

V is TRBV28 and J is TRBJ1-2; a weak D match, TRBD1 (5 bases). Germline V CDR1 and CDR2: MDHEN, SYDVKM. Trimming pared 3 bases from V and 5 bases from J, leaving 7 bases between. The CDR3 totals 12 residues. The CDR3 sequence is CASSLRQYGYTF. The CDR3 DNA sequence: TGTGCCAGCAGTTTGCGACAGTATGGCTACACCTTC.

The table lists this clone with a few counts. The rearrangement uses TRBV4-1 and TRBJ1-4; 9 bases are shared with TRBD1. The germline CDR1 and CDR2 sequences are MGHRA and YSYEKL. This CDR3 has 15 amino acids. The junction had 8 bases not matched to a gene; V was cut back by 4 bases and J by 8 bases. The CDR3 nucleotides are TGCGCCAGCAGCCCACACAGGGGGCTCGGGGAAAAACTGTTTTTT. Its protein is CASSPHRGLGEKLFF.

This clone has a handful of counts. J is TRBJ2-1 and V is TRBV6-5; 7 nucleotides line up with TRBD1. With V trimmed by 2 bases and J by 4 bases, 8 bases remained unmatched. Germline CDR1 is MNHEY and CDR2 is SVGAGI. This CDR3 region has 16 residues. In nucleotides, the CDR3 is TGTGCCAGCAGTTACCTGGGCAGGGGGTATTACAATGAGCAGTTCTTC. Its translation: CASSYLGRGYYNEQFF.

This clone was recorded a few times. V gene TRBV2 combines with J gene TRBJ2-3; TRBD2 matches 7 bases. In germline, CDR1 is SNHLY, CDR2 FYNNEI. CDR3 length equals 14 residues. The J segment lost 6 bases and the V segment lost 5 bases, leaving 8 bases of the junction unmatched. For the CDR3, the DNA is TGTGCCAGCAGTTTGCGGGAGAGTGGGGATACGCAGTATTTT. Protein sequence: CASSLRESGDTQYF.

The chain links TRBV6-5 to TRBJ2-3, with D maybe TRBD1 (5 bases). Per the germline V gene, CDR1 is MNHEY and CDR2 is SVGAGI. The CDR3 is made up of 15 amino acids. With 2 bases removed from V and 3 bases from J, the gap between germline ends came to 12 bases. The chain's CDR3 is CASSYRGIGTDTQYF. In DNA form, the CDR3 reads TGTGCCAGCAGTTACAGGGGAATTGGTACAGATACGCAGTATTTT.

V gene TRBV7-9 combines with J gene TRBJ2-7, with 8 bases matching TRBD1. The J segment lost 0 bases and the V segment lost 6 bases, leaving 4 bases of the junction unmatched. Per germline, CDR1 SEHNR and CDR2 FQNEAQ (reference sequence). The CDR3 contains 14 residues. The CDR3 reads CASRPDRGSYEQYF. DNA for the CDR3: TGTGCCAGCAGACCTGACAGGGGCTCCTACGAGCAGTACTTC. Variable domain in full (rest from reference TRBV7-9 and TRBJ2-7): DTGVSQNPRHKITKRGQNVTFRCDPISEHNRLYWYRQTLGQGPEFLTYFQNEAQLEKSRLLSDRFSAERPKGSFSTLEIQRTEQGDSAMYLCASRPDRGSYEQYFGPGTRLTVT.

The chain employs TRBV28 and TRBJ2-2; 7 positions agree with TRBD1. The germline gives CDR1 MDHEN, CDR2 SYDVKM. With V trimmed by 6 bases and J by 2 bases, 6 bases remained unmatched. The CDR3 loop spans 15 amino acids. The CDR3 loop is CASSRGQTNTGELFF. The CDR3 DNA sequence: TGTGCCAGCAGCCGGGGACAGACTAACACCGGGGAGCTGTTTTTT.

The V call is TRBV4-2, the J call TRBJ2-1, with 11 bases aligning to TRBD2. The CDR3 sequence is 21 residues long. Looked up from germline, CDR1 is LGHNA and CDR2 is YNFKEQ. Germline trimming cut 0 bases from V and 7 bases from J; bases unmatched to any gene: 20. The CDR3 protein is CASSQEVVRSSSGRNLNEQFF. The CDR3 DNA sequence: TGTGCCAGCAGCCAAGAAGTTGTCCGGAGTTCTAGCGGGAGGAATTTAAATGAGCAGTTCTTC.

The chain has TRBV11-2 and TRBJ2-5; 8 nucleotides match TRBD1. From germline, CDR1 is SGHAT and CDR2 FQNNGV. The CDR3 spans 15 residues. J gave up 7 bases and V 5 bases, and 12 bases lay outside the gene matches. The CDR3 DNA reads TGTGCCAGCAGCCCCGGCGGACAGGGATCCGGGACCCAGTACTTC. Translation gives CASSPGGQGSGTQYF.

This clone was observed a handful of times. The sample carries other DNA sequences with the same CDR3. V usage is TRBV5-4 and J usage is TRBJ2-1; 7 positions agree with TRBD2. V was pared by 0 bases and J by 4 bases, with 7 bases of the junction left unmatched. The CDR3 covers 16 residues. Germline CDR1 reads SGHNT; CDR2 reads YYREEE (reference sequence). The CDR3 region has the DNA TGTGCCAGCAGCTTGGGTGGCGCTAGCGGTTACAATGAGCAGTTCTTC. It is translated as CASSLGGASGYNEQFF.

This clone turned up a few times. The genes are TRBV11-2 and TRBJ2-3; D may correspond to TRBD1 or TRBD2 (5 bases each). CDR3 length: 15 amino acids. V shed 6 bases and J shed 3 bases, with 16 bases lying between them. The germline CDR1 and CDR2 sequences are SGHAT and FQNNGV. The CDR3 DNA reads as TGTGCCAGCAGTCGCAGACACGGGGCAACAGATACGCAGTATTTT. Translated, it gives CASSRRHGATDTQYF. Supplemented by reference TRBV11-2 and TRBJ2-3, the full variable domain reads EAGVAQSPRYKIIEKRQSVAFWCNPISGHATLYWYQQILGQGPKLLIQFQNNGVVDDSQLPKDRFSAERLKGVDSTLKIQPAKLEDSAVYLCASSRRHGATDTQYFGPGTRLTVL.

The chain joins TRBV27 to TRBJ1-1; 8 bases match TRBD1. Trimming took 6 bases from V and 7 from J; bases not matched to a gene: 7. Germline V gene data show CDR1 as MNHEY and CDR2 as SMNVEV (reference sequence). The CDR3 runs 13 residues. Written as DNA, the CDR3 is TGTGCCAGCAGGACCGGGACAGGCAGTGAAGCTTTCTTT. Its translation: CASRTGTGSEAFF.